The clone carrying this T cell receptor beta chain was detected many times. No antigen is known for it. The CDR3 is 13 residues long. CDR1 and CDR2 (germline): ENHRY, SYGVKD. Trimming cost V 10 bases and J 4 bases; bases outside gene matches: 6. This specimen comes from a study of T cells after posttransplantation cyclophosphamide. Study results and limitations: TRB overlap between skin or GI tissue T cells and blood was limited. After PTCy, TRB diversity resembled that of CNI/methotrexate controls. Donor-recipient repertoire similarity was low at 1-2 months, rising over year one.

The related graft donor's blood sample was taken on the day of bone marrow donation. TCRdb's table, derived via immunoSEQ multiplex PCR, lists solely in-frame clones and lacks some. The sample shows 40,000 to 45,000 clones, no singletons; the ten largest hold about 2%. This chain connects TRBV10-3 to TRBJ1-4, with 7 bases identical to TRBD1. This sequence originates from a man between 35 and 55 years old in good health, CMV-negative, and a related stem cell transplant donor. Sequencing was done on a sample of PBMCs. The CDR3 spells CATQTGYNEKLFF. In DNA form, the CDR3 reads TGTGCCACCCAGACAGGGTATAATGAAAAACTGTTTTTT.